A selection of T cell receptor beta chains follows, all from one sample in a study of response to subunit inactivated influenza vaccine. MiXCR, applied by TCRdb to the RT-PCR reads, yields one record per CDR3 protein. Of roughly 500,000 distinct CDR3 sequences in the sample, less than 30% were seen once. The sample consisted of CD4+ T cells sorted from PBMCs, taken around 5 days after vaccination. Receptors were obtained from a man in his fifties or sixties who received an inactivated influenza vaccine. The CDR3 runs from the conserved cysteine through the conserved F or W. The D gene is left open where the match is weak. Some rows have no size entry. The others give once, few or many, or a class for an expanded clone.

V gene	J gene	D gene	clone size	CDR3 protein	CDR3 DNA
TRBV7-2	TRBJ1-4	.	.	CASSPGKGVNEKLFF	TGTGCCAGCAGCCCAGGGAAGGGGGTTAATGAAAAACTGTTTTTT
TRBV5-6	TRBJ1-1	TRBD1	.	CASSGDRGMNTEAFF	TGTGCCAGCAGCGGGGACAGAGGAATGAACACTGAAGCTTTCTTT
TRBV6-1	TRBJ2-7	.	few	CASRSRQFSSYEQYF	TGTGCCAGCAGATCAAGACAGTTCAGCTCCTACGAGCAGTACTTC
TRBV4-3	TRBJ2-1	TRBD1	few	CASSQVLPGQGLGNEQFF	TGCGCCAGCAGCCAAGTATTACCGGGACAGGGATTAGGGAATGAGCAGTTCTTC
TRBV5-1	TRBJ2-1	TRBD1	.	CASSLTGTGSTEQFF	TGCGCCAGCAGCTTGACCGGGACAGGTTCGACTGAGCAGTTCTTC
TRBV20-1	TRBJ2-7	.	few	CSAKKRTYEQYF	TGCAGTGCTAAGAAAAGAACCTACGAGCAGTACTTC
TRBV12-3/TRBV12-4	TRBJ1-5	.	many	CASSLTTGNQPQHF	TGTGCCAGCAGTTTAACAACAGGGAATCAGCCCCAGCATTTT
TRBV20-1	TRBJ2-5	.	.	CSARRQQETQYF	TGCAGTGCTAGACGACAGCAAGAGACCCAGTACTTC
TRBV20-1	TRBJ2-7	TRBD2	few	CSLSGNLYEQYF	TGCAGTCTGAGCGGGAACTTATACGAGCAGTACTTC
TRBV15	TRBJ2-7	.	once	CATSRVLGENSYEQYF	TGTGCCACCAGCAGAGTGCTGGGAGAGAATTCCTACGAGCAGTACTTC
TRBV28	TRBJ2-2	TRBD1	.	CASSSPPGQRARDAGELFF	TGTGCCAGCAGTTCTCCACCGGGACAGAGGGCAAGGGACGCCGGGGAGCTGTTTTTT
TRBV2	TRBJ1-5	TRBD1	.	CASDRGYSNQPQHF	TGTGCCAGCGACAGGGGTTATAGCAATCAGCCCCAGCATTTT
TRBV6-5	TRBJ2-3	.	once	CASSYGLNTDTQYF	TGTGCCAGCAGTTACGGGTTAAATACAGATACGCAGTATTTT